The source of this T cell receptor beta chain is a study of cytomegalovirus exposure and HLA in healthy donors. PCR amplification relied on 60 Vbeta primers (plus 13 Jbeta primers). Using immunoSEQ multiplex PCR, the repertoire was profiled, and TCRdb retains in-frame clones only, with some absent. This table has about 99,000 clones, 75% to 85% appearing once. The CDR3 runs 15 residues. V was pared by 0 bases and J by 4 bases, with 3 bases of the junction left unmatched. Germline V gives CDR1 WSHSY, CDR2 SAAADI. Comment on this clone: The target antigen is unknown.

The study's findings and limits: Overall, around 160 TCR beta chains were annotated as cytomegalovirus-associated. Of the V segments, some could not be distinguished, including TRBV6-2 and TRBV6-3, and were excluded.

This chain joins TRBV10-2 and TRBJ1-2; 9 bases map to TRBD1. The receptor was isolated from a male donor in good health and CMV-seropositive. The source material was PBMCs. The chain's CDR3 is CASSESRDRVYGYTF. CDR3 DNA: TGCGCCAGCAGTGAGTCTCGGGACAGGGTCTATGGCTACACCTTC.